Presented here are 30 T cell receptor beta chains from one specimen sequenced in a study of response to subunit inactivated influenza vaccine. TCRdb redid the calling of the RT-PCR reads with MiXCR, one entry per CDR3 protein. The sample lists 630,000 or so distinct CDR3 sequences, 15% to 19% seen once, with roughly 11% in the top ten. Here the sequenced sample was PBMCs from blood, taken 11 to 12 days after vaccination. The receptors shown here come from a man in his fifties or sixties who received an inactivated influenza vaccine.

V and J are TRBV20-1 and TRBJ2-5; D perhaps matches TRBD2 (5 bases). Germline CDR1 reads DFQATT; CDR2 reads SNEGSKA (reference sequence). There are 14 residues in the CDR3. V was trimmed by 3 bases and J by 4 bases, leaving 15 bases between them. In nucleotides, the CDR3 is TGCAGTGCTAGGGACTTAGTGATCCGAGAGACCCAGTACTTC. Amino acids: CSARDLVIRETQYF.

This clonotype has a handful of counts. CDR3 coding DNA: TGCAGTGCGGCCGGATCGGAACCAGATACGCAGTATTTT. It yields the protein CSAAGSEPDTQYF. The genes are TRBV20-1 and TRBJ2-3, with D uncertain. The CDR3 spans 13 residues. V lost 6 bases and J lost 4, with 14 bases in between. The germline gives CDR1 DFQATT, CDR2 SNEGSKA (reference sequence).

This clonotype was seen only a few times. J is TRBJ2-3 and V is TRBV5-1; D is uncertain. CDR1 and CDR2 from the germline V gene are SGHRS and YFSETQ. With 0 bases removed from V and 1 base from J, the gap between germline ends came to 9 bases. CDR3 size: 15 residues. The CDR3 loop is CASSLEPLRTDTQYF. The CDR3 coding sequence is TGCGCCAGCAGCTTGGAGCCGCTCCGCACAGATACGCAGTATTTT.

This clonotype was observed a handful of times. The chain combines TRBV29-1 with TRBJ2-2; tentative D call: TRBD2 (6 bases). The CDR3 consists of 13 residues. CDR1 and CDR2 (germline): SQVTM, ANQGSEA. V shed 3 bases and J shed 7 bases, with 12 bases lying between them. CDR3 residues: CSVELGLIGELFF. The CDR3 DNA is TGCAGCGTTGAGTTGGGACTGATCGGGGAGCTGTTTTTT.

The CDR3 sequence: CASSLDTGFNGYTF. CDR3 sequence (DNA): TGTGCCAGCAGTTTGGACACAGGGTTTAATGGCTACACCTTC. This chain links TRBV6-5 with TRBJ1-2, with D maybe TRBD1 (6 bases). The CDR3 sequence is 14 residues long. Between the trimmed V and J ends, which lost 4 bases and 6 bases, there was a span of 15 bases. The germline V gene has CDR1 MNHEY and CDR2 SVGAGI.

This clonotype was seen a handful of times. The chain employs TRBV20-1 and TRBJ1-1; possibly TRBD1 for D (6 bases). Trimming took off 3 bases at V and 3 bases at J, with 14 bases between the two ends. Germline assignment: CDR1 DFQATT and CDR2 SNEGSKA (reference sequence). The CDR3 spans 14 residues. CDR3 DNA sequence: TGCAGTGCTAGTTCCGGGACACTGCACACTGAAGCTTTCTTT. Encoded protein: CSASSGTLHTEAFF.

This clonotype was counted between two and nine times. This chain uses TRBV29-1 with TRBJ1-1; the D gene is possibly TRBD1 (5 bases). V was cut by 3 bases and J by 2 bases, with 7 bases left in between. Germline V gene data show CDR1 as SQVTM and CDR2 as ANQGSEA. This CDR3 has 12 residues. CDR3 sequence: CSVEQGNTEAFF. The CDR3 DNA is TGCAGCGTTGAGCAGGGAAACACTGAAGCTTTCTTT.

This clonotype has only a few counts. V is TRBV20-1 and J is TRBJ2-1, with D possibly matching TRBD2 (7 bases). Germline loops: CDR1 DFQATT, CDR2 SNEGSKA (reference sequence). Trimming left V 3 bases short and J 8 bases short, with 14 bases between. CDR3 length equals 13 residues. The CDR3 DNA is TGCAGTGCTAGGTTCAGGGGAGGGGATGAGCAGTTCTTC. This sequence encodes CSARFRGGDEQFF.

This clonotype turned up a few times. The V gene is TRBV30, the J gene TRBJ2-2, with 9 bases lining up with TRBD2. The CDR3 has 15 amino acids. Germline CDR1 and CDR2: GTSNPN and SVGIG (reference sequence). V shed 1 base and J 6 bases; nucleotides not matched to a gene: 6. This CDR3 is CAWSALAGSAGELFF. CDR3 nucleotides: TGTGCCTGGAGTGCGCTAGCGGGATCGGCCGGGGAGCTGTTTTTT.

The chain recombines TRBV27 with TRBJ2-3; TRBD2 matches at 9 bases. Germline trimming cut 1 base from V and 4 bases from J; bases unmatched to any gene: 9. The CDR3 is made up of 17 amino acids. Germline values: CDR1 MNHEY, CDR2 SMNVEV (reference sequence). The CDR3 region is CASSLFGGRAVPDTQYF. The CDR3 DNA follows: TGTGCCAGCAGTTTATTTGGCGGGAGGGCCGTTCCAGATACGCAGTATTTT.

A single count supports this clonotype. The CDR3 DNA is TGTGCCATCAGTGAAGGCAGGGAGTTGACCGGGGAGCTGTTTTTT. It specifies CAISEGRELTGELFF. The gene calls are TRBV10-3 and TRBJ2-2; D is perhaps TRBD1 or TRBD2 (5 bases each). Trimming left V 3 bases short and J 5 bases short, with 13 bases between. The CDR3 totals 15 residues. From germline, CDR1 is ENHRY and CDR2 SYGVKD.

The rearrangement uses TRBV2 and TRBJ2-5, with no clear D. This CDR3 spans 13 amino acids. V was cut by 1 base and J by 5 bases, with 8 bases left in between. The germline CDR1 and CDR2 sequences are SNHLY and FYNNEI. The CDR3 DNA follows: TGTGCCAGCAGTGAAGGGGCCCCCGAGACCCAGTACTTC. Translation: CASSEGAPETQYF.

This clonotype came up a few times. The CDR3 DNA is TGTGCCAGCAGCTTAGCGGCCGGGTACGATGGCTACACCTTC. Amino acids: CASSLAAGYDGYTF. This chain connects TRBV7-9 to TRBJ1-2; D is unresolved. V lost 0 bases and J 6 bases, leaving 11 bases between the germline ends. The CDR3 contains 14 residues. The V gene's germline CDR1 is SEHNR and CDR2 FQNEAQ (reference sequence).

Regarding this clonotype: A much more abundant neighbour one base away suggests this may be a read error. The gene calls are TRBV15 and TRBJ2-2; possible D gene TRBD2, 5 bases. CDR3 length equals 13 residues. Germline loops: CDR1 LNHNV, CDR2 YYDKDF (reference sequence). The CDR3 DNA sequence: TGTGCCACCAGCAGTCGTATCCCCGGGAAGCTGTTTTTT. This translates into CATSSRIPGKLFF.

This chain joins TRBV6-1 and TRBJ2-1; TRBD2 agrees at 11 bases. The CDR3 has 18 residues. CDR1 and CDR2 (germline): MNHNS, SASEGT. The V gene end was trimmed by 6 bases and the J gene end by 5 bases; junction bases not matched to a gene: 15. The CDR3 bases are TGTGCCAGCAGAGCCCCGGGGGTGACTAGCGGGATTCACAATGAGCAGTTCTTC. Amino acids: CASRAPGVTSGIHNEQFF.

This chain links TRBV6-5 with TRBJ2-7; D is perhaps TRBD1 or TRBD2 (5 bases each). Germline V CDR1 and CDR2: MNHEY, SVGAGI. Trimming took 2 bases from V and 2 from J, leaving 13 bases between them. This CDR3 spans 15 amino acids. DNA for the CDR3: TGTGCCAGCAGTTACAGGGACGGGCTTACCTACGAGCAGTACTTC. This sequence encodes CASSYRDGLTYEQYF.

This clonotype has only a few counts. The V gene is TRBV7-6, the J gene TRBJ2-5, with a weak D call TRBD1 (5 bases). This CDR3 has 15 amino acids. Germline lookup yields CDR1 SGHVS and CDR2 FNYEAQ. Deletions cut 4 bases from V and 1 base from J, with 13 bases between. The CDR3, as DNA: TGTGCCAGCAGCTCCTTTCACAGGACCCAAGAGACCCAGTACTTC. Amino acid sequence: CASSSFHRTQETQYF.

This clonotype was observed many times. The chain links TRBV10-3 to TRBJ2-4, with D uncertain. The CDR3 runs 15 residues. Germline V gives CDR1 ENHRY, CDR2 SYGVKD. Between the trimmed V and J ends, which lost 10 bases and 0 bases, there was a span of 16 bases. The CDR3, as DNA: TGTGCCAGTAAGAACCGCCCGGGAGCCAAAAACATTCAGTACTTC. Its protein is CASKNRPGAKNIQYF.

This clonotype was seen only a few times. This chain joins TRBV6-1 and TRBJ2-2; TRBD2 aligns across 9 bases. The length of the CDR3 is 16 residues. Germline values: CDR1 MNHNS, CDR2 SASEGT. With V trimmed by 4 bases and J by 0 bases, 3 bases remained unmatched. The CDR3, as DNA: TGTGCCAGCAGTGGGACTAGCGTAACGAACACCGGGGAGCTGTTTTTT. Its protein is CASSGTSVTNTGELFF.

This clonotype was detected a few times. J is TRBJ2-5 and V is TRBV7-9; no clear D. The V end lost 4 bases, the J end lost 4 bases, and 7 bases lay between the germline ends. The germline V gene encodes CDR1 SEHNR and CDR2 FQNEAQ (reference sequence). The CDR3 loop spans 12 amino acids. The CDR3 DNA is TGTGCCAGCAGCTCCCCCGCAGAGACCCAGTACTTC. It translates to CASSSPAETQYF.

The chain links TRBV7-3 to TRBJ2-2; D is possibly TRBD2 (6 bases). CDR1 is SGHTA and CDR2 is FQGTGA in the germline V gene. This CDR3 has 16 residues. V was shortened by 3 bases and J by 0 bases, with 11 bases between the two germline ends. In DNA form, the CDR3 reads TGTGCCAGCAGCTTTTCCGGGACTCCGAACACCGGGGAGCTGTTTTTT. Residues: CASSFSGTPNTGELFF.

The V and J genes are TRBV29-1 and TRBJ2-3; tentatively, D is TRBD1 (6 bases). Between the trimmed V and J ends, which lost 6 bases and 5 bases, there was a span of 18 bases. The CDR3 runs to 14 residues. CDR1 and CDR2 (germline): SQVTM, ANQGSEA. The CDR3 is CSVGATGYGDTQYF. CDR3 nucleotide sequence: TGCAGCGTCGGGGCCACAGGGTACGGAGATACGCAGTATTTT.

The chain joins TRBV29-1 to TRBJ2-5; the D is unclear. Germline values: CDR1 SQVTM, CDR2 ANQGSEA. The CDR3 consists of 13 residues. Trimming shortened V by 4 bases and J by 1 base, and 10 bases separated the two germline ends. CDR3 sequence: CSVVGPSQETQYF. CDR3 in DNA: TGCAGCGTTGTCGGCCCCAGCCAAGAGACCCAGTACTTC. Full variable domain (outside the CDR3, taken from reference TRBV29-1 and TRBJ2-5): SAVISQKPSRDICQRGTSLTIQCQVDSQVTMMFWYRQQPGQSLTLIATANQGSEATYESGFVIDKFPISRPNLTFSTLTVSNMSPEDSSIYLCSVVGPSQETQYFGPGTRLLVL.

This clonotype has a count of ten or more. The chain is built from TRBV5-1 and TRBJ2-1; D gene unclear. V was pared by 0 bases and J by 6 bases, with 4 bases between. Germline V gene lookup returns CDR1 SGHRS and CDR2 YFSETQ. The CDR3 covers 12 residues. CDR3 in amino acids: CASSLELNEQFF. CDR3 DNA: TGCGCCAGCAGCTTGGAACTCAATGAGCAGTTCTTC. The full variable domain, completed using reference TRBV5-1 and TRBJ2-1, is KAGVTQTPRYLIKTRGQQVTLSCSPISGHRSVSWYQQTPGQGLQFLFEYFSETQRNKGNFPGRFSGRQFSNSRSEMNVSTLELGDSALYLCASSLELNEQFFGPGTRLTVL.

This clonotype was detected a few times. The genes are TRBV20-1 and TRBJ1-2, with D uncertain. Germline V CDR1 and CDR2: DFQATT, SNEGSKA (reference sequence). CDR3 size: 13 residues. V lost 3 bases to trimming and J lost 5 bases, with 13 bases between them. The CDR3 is CSASFQTGYGYTF. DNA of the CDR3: TGCAGTGCTAGTTTCCAGACCGGGTATGGCTACACCTTC.

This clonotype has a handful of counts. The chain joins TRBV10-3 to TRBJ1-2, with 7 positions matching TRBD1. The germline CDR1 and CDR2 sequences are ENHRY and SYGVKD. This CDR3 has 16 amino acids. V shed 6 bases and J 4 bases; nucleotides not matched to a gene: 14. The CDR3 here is CAIREAGGAGVYGYTF. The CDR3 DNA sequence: TGTGCCATCAGAGAGGCAGGGGGAGCCGGCGTCTATGGCTACACCTTC.

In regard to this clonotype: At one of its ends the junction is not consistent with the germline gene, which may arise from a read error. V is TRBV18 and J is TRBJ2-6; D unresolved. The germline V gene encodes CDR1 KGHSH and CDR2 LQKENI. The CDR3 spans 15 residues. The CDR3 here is CASSPQTSGANVLTF. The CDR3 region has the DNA TGTGCCAGCTCTCCACAGACCTCTGGGGCCAACGTCCTGACTTTC.

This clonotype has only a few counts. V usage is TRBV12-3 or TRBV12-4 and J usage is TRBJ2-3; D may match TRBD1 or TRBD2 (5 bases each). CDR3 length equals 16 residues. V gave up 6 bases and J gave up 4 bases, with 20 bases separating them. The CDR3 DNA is TGTGCCAGCAGCCGTAACAGGAAAGTGGAGGCAGATACGCAGTATTTT. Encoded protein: CASSRNRKVEADTQYF.

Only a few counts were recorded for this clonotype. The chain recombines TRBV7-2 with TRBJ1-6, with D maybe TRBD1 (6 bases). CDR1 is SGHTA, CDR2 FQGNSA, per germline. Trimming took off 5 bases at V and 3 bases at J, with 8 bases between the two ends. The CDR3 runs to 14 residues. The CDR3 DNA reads TGTGCCAGCAGCCGGACAGACTATAATTCACCCCTCCACTTT. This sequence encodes CASSRTDYNSPLHF. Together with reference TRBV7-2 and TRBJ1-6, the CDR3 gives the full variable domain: GAGVSQSPSNKVTEKGKDVELRCDPISGHTALYWYRQSLGQGLEFLIYFQGNSAPDKSGLPSDRFSAERTGGSVSTLTIQRTQQEDSAVYLCASSRTDYNSPLHFGNGTRLTVT.

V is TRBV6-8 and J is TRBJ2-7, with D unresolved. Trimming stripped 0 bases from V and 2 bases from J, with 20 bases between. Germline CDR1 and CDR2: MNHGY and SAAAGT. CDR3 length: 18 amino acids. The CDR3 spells CASSYSEIVRPPPYEQYF. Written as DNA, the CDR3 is TGTGCCAGCAGTTACTCGGAAATAGTAAGACCCCCCCCCTACGAGCAGTACTTC.